The rows below give T cell receptor beta chains drawn from one sample of a study of vaccination effects on CD4 cells after COVID-19. For these TCRs, the target antigens are not known. TCRdb's copy holds only in-frame clones and misses some; the assay was immunoSEQ multiplex PCR. This sample has some 47,000 clones; less than 85% occur once, and the top ten carry around 6.3%. Sequenced here: CD4+ T cells from PBMCs cultured without peptide, sampled after COVID-19 vaccination. These receptor sequences come from a human donor who received a COVID-19 vaccine. CDR3s leave out the opening cysteine and the closing phenylalanine or tryptophan. A D gene is named only where the DNA matches it firmly.

D gene | J gene | V gene | CDR3 protein
. | TRBJ2-5 | TRBV25-1 | ASSESLSGGLETQY
TRBD1 | TRBJ1-2 | TRBV11-2 | ASSSQGAGYGYT
TRBD2 | TRBJ2-3 | TRBV7-2 | ASSLALGRLAGTSTDTQY
. | TRBJ2-5 | TRBV5-1 | ASSLASGQETQY
TRBD2 | TRBJ2-1 | TRBV29-1 | SVEGRESNEQF
TRBD2 | TRBJ2-2 | TRBV6-5 | ASLWGGANTGELF
. | TRBJ2-7 | TRBV6-4 | ASTDSAYEQY
TRBD1 | TRBJ1-1 | TRBV10-2 | ASSEQGANTEAF
TRBD2 | TRBJ2-1 | TRBV2 | ASSMGTSNLNEQF
. | TRBJ1-1 | TRBV5-4 | ASSLRGRAMNTEAF
. | TRBJ1-2 | TRBV6-6 | ASAPGGFTNYGYT
. | TRBJ1-4 | TRBV4-1 | ASSEPLEKLF
. | TRBJ2-7 | TRBV30 | ASTRWGEQY
. | TRBJ2-5 | TRBV27 | ASSLNFVSAQETQY
TRBD1 | TRBJ2-7 | TRBV29-1 | SVAGTENYEQY
. | TRBJ2-1 | TRBV6-5 | ASSYARAYEQF